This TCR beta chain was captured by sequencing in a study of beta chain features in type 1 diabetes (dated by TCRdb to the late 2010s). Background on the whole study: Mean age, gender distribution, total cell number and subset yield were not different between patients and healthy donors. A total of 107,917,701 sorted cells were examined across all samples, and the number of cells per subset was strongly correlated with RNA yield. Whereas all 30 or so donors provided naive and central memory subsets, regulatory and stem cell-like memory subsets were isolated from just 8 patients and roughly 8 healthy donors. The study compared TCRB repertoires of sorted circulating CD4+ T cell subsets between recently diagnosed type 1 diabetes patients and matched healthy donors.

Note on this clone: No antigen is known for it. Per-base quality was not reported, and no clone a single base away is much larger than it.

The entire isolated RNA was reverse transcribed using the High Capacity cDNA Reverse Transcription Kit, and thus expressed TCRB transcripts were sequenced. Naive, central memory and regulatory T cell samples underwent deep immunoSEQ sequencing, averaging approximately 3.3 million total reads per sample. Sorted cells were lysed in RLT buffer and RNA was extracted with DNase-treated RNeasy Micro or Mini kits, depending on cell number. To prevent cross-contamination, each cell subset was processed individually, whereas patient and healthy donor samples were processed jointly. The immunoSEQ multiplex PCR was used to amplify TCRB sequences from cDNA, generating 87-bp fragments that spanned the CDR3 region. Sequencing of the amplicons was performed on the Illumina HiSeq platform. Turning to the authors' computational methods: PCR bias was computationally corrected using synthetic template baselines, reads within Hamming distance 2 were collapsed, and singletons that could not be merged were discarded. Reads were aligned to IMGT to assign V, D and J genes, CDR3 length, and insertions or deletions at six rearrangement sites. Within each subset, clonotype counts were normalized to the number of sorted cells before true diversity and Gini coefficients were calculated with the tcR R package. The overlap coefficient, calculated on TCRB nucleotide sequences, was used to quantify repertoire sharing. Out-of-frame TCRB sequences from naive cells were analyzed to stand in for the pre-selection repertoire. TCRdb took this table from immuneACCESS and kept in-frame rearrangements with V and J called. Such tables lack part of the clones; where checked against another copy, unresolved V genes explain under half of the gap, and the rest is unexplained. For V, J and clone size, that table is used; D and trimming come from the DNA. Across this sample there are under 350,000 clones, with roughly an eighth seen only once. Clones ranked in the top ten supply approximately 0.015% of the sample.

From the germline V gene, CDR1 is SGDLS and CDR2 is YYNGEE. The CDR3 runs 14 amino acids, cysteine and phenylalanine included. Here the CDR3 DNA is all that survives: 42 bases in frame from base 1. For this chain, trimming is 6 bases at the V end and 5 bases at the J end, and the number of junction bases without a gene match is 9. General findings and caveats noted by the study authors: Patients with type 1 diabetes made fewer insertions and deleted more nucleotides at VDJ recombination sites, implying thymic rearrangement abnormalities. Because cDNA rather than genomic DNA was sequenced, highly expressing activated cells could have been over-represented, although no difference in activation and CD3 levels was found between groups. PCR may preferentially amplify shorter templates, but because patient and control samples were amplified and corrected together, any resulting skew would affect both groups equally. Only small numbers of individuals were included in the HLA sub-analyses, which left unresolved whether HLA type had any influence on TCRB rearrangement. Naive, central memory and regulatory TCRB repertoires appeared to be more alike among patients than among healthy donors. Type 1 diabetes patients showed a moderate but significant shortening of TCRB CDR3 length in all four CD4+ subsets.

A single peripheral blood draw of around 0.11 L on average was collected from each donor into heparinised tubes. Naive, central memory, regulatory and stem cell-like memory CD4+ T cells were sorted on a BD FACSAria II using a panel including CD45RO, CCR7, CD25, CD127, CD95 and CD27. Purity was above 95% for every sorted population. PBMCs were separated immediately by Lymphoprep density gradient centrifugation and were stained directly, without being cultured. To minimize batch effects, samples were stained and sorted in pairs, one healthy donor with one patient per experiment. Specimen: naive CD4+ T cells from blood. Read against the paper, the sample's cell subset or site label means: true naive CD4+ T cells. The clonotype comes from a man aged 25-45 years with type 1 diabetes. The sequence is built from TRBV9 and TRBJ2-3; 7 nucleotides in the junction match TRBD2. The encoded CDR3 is CASNPAGPGDTQYF. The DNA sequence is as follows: TGTGCCAGCAACCCAGCGGGGCCCGGAGATACGCAGTATTTT.